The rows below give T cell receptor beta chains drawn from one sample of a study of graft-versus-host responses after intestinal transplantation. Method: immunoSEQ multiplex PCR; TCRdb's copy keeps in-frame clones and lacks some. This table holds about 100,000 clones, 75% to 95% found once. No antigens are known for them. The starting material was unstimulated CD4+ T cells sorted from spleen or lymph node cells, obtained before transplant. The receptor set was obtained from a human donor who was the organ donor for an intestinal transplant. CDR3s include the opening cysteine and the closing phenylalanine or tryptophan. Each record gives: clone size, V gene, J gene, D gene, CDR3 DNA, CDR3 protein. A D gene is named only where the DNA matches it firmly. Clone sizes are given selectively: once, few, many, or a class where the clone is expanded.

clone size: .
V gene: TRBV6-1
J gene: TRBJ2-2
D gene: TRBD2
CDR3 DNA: TGTGCCAGCAGCGGGGGGGGAGGGTCCACCGGGGAGCTGTTTTTT
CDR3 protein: CASSGGGGSTGELFF

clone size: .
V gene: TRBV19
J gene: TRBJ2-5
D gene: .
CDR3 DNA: TGTGCCAGTAGCCGCTACAGGGTGGGCGAGACCCAGTACTTC
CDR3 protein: CASSRYRVGETQYF

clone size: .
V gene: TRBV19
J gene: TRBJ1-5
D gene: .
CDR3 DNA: TGTGCCAGTAGTATAATACAGGGCGGGAGCAATCAGCCCCAGCATTTT
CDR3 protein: CASSIIQGGSNQPQHF

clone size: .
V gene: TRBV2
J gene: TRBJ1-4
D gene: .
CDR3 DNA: TGTGCCAGCAGTATCCAGGGGCTCATAGAAAAACTGTTTTTT
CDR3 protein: CASSIQGLIEKLFF

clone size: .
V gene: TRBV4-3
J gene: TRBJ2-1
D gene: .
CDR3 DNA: TGCGCCAGCTCTTACCTAAGGAGCGATGAGCAGTTCTTC
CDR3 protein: CASSYLRSDEQFF

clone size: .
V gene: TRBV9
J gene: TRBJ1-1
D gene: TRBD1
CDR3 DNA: TGTGCCAGCAGCGTAGCTGTGACAGGGGGTGCGGACACTGAAGCTTTCTTT
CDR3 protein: CASSVAVTGGADTEAFF

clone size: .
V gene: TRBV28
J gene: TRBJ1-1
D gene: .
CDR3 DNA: TGTGCCAGCAGTTTCCCGGGAAATCGGCTAAGTGAAGCTTTCTTT
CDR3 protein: CASSFPGNRLSEAFF

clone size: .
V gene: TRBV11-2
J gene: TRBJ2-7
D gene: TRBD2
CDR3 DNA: TGTGCCAGCAGCTTAGGCCTAGCGGGTTACCCCCACTACGAGCAGTACTTC
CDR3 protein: CASSLGLAGYPHYEQYF

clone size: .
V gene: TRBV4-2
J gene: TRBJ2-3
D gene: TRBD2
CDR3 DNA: TGTGCCAGCAGCCACCCCGGGGCTAGCGGGGGTAGGGATACGCAGTATTTT
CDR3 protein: CASSHPGASGGRDTQYF

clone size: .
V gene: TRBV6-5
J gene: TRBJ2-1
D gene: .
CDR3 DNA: TGTGCCAGCAGTTACCCAGGAGGGGCCTACAATGAGCAGTTCTTC
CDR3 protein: CASSYPGGAYNEQFF

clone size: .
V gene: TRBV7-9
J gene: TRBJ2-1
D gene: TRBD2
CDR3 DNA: TGTGCCAGCAGATCTCTAGCGGGGGTCAATGAGCAGTTCTTC
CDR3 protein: CASRSLAGVNEQFF

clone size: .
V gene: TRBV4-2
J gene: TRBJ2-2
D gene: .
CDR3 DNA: TGTGCCAGCAGCCCCAGGTGGGGGGGGCCGAACACCGGGGAGCTGTTTTTT
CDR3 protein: CASSPRWGGPNTGELFF

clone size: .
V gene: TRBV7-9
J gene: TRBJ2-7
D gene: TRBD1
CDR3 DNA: TGTGCCAGCAGCTGGACAGGGGCCTACGAGCAGTACTTC
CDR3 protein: CASSWTGAYEQYF

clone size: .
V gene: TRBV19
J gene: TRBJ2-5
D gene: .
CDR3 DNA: TGTGCCAGTAGTAAGCAGGGCCCATCATACCAAGAGACCCAGTACTTC
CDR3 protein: CASSKQGPSYQETQYF

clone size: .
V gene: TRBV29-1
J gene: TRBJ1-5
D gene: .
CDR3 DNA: TGCAGCGTCGCTGGGGGCCAGCCCCAGCATTTT
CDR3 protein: CSVAGGQPQHF

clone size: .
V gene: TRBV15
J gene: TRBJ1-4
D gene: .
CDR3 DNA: TGTGCCACCAGCTTACAGGGTATTGATAATGAAAAACTGTTTTTT
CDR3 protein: CATSLQGIDNEKLFF

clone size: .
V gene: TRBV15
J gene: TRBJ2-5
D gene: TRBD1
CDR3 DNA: TGTGCCACCAGCACCGGGACAGAGATCCAAGAGACCCAGTACTTC
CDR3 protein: CATSTGTEIQETQYF

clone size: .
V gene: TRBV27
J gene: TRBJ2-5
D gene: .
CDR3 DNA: TGTGCCAGCAGTAATGGGGGGAAGGGGGAGACCCAGTACTTC
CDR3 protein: CASSNGGKGETQYF

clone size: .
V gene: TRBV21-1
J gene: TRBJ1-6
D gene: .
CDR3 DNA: TGTGCCAGCAGCTCGTCGACCGACTCTAATTCACCCCTCCACTTT
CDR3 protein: CASSSSTDSNSPLHF

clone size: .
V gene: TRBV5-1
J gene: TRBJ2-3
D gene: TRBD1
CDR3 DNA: TGCGCCAGCAGGAGACAGGGCGGTGCAGATACGCAGTATTTT
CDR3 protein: CASRRQGGADTQYF

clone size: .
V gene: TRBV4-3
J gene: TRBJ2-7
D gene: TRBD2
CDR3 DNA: TGCGCCAGCAGCCCCGGACTAGCGAAGCGCTACGAGCAGTACTTC
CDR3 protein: CASSPGLAKRYEQYF

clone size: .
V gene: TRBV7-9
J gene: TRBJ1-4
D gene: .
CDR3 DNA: TGTGCCAGCAGCTTATATGGCGGGGGCAGAACTAATGAAAAACTGTTTTTT
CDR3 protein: CASSLYGGGRTNEKLFF

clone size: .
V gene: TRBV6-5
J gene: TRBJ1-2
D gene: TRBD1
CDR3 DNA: TGTGCCACCTTAGACAGGGGGAAGGTCTATGGCTACACCTTC
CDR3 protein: CATLDRGKVYGYTF

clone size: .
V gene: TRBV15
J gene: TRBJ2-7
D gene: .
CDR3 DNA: TGTGCCACCAGCAGAACTCGTGGCTACGAGCAGTACTTC
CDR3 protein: CATSRTRGYEQYF

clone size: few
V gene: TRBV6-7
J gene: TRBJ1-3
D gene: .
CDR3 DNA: TGTGCCAGCAGTTACCGAGACACCAGCTCTGGAAACACCATATATTTT
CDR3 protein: CASSYRDTSSGNTIYF

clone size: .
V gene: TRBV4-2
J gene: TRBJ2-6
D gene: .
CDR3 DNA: TGTGCCAGCAGCCACACAACGGGGGGCAGTGCTTCCTCTGGGGCCAACGTCCTGACTTTC
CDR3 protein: CASSHTTGGSASSGANVLTF

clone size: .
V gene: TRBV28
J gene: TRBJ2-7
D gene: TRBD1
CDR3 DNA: TGTGCCAGCAGACCCAGGACAGGCGGTTACGAGCAGTACTTC
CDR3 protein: CASRPRTGGYEQYF

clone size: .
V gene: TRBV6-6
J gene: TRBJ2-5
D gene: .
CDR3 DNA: TGTGCCAGCAGAACAAGGAGGAAAGAGACCCAGTACTTC
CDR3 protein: CASRTRRKETQYF

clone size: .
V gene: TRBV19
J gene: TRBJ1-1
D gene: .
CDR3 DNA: TGTGCCAGTAGTACCAGGGGTAACACTGAAGCTTTCTTT
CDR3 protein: CASSTRGNTEAFF

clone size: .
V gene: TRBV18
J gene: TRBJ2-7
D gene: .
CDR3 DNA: TGTGCCAGCTCACCGTTAACTGCGAGCTCCTACGAGCAGTACTTC
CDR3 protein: CASSPLTASSYEQYF

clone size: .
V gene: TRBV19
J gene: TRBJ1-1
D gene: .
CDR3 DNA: TGTGCCAGTAGTATATCCAACTTCGGACACAACACTGAAGCTTTCTTT
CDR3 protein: CASSISNFGHNTEAFF

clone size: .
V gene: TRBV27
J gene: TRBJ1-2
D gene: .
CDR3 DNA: TGTGCCAGCAGAAATCCGATAGGGGGGGGGAGCGACTATGGCTACACCTTC
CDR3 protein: CASRNPIGGGSDYGYTF

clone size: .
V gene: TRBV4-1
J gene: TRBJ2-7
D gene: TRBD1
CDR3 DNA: TGCGCCAGCAGCCAAGGGGACAGGGTGGATGAGCAGTACTTC
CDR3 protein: CASSQGDRVDEQYF

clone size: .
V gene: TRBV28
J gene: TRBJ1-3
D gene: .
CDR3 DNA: TGTGCCAGCAGTTTCTGGGACATCTCTGGAAACACCATATATTTT
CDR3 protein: CASSFWDISGNTIYF

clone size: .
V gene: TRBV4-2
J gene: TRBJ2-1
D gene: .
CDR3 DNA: TGTGCCAGCAGCCAAGATGCGTCCAGAGGTTACAATGAGCAGTTCTTC
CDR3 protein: CASSQDASRGYNEQFF

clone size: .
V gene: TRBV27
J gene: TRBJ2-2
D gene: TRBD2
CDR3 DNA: TGTGCCAGCAGACTAGCGGGGACCGGGGAGCTGTTTTTT
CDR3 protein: CASRLAGTGELFF

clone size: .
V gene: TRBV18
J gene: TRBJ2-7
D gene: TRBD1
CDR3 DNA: TGTGCCAGCTCACCGAGGACAGGGCGCTACGAGCAGTACTTC
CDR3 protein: CASSPRTGRYEQYF